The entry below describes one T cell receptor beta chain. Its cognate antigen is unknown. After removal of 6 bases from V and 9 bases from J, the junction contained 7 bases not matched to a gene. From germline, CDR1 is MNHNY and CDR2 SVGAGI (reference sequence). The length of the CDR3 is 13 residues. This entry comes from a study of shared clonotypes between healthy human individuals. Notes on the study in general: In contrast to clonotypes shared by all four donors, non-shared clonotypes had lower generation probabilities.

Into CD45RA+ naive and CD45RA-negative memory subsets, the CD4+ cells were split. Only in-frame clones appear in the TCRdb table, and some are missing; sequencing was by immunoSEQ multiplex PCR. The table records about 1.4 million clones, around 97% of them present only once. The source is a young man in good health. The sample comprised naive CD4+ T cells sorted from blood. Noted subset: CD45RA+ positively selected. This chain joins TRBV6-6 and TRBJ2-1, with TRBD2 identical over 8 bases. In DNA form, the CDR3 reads TGTGCCAGCAGAGAGCGGGAGTTGACTGAGCAGTTCTTC. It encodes CASRERELTEQFF.